This T cell receptor (beta chain) is drawn from a study of blood T cell repertoires in COVID-19. Study-level information: Acute-phase and convalescent COVID-19 samples originated in the United States, Italy and Spain. The cDNA or gDNA used as material had been derived from T cells, B-cell-depleted T cells, or PBMCs.

V lost 0 bases to trimming and J lost 6 bases, with 9 bases between them. CDR1 and CDR2 (germline): MGHDK, SYGVNS. The CDR3 sequence is 14 residues long. How the authors handled the data: It was from reference gene primer amplification that nucleated cell counts were estimated. Here immunoSEQ multiplex PCR was the method, and the copy in TCRdb shows in-frame clones only, minus some. V, J and clone size are taken as reported in that table, and D and trimming were inferred from the DNA itself. The sample yields around 260,000 clones, 70% to 90% seen once. The sequencing input was peripheral blood. The J gene is TRBJ1-3, the V gene TRBV25-1; D might be TRBD1 (6 bases). This clonotype originated in a human donor in a cohort sampled during active COVID-19. The CDR3 loop is CASSEYRGANTIYF. CDR3 nucleotide sequence: TGTGCCAGCAGTGAATACAGGGGTGCAAACACCATATATTTT.